This TCR beta chain emerged from a study of blood T cell repertoires in COVID-19. The V gene's germline CDR1 is LGHDT and CDR2 YNNKEL (reference sequence). The CDR3 extends over 14 amino acids. The ends were cut back, 4 bases at V and 6 bases at J, with 16 bases in the middle. The protocol was immunoSEQ multiplex PCR, while the TCRdb copy is restricted to in-frame clones and leaves out a portion. Among about 250,000 clones listed, around 88% were seen once. The V call is TRBV3-1 (or the pseudogene TRBV3-2), the J call TRBJ2-7, with a possible D match to TRBD1 (6 bases). The receptor comes from a man aged 40-55 years with active or convalescent COVID-19. The sample consisted of peripheral blood. CDR3 protein: CASSLQRTVGEQYF. The CDR3 coding sequence is TGTGCCAGCAGCCTCCAAAGGACAGTCGGCGAGCAGTACTTC.